The sequence of this T cell receptor (beta chain) was determined in a study of blood T cell repertoires in COVID-19. Background on the study: Spain, Italy and the United States supplied samples that represented acute and convalescent COVID-19. PBMCs, B-cell-depleted T cells, or T cells were the source of the cDNA or gDNA that made up the material.

The germline V gene has CDR1 SEHNR and CDR2 FQNEAQ (reference sequence). This CDR3 has 13 amino acids. Trimming pared 4 bases from V and 7 bases from J, leaving 13 bases between. Study processing details: Estimation of nucleated cell counts relied on the amplification of reference gene primers. TCRdb's table, derived via immunoSEQ multiplex PCR, lists solely in-frame clones and lacks some. The DNA was the basis for D and trimming; V, J and clone size are from that table. The sample holds 130,000 or so clones, around nine tenths seen once. The J gene is TRBJ1-2, the V gene TRBV7-9; no clear D. This clonotype was obtained from a human donor in a cohort sampled during active COVID-19. The sequencing input was peripheral blood. The DNA for the CDR3 is TGTGCCAGCAGCTATACAGCCTCTCTTGGCTACACCTTC. Its translation: CASSYTASLGYTF.